A single sample gave rise to the 29 T cell receptor beta chains below, sequenced in a study of cytomegalovirus exposure and HLA in healthy donors. Use of 60 Vbeta and 13 Jbeta primers characterized the PCR. Measured with immunoSEQ multiplex PCR; TCRdb has only the in-frame clones, and not every one. The repertoire has 85,000 to 130,000 clones, about 75% of them found once; the top ten carry over 2%. The sample comprised PBMCs. The receptor source for this set is a man aged 35 to 55 in good health and CMV-seronegative.

V is TRBV5-1 and J is TRBJ2-7; TRBD1 agrees at 7 bases. The J segment lost 5 bases and the V segment lost 0 bases, leaving 11 bases of the junction unmatched. Germline assignment: CDR1 SGHRS and CDR2 YFSETQ. CDR3 length equals 16 residues. The chain's CDR3 is CASSLGPRQGAHEQYF. The CDR3 bases are TGCGCCAGCAGCTTGGGTCCGAGACAGGGTGCCCACGAGCAGTACTTC.

The V and J genes are TRBV5-6 and TRBJ2-7; 12 bases map to TRBD2. Germline CDR1 reads SGHDT; CDR2 reads YYEEEE. The trim removed 5 bases at V and 7 bases at J, leaving 10 bases unmatched. This CDR3 spans 15 amino acids. CDR3 sequence reads: CASRTGLAGGREQYF. For the CDR3, the DNA is TGTGCCAGCAGAACCGGCCTAGCGGGGGGGCGTGAGCAGTACTTC.

V and J are TRBV7-7 and TRBJ2-2; the match to TRBD2 covers 15 bases. The CDR3 is 18 residues long. Looked up from germline, CDR1 is SSHAT and CDR2 is FNYEAQ (reference sequence). The ends lost 5 bases at V and 6 bases at J; junction bases unmatched: 10. Here the CDR3 reads CASSPLGLAGGPAGELFF. The CDR3 DNA follows: TGTGCCAGCAGCCCCCTTGGACTAGCGGGGGGGCCGGCCGGGGAGCTGTTTTTT.

V gene TRBV21-1 combines with J gene TRBJ2-7; no check of the table's D call, TRBD2, against the DNA was made. TRBV21-1 constitutes a pseudogene. The length of the CDR3 is 11 residues. The CDR3: CAGRGPHEQYF. In nucleotides, the CDR3 is TGTGCCGGGCGGGGGCCCCACGAGCAGTACTTC.

The sample holds one count of this clone. The CDR3 sequence: CASMRGQRQPQHF. The DNA for the CDR3 is TGTGCCAGCATGAGGGGGCAAAGGCAGCCCCAGCATTTT. V usage is TRBV2 and J usage is TRBJ1-5; 7 positions match TRBD1. The CDR3 is 13 amino acids. Germline-derived CDR1 and CDR2 are SNHLY and FYNNEI. The junction had 7 bases not matched to a gene; V was cut back by 7 bases and J by 7 bases.

This clone turned up a few times. V is TRBV2 and J is TRBJ1-4; perhaps TRBD1 as D (6 bases). Germline V lookup: CDR1 SNHLY, CDR2 FYNNEI. This CDR3 spans 15 amino acids. Deletions cut 8 bases from V and 8 bases from J, with 21 bases between. Here the CDR3 DNA reads TGTGCCAGCCGGACAGCAACAGGGCTGGTCGAAAAACTGTTTTTT. Its protein is CASRTATGLVEKLFF.

This chain joins TRBV6-6 and TRBJ2-2; 10 bases fit TRBD1. Germline V lookup: CDR1 MNHNY, CDR2 SVGAGI (reference sequence). The J segment lost 6 bases and the V segment lost 7 bases, leaving 11 bases of the junction unmatched. This CDR3 comprises 16 residues. The chain's CDR3 is CASINTGTGVSGELFF. For the CDR3, the DNA is TGTGCCAGCATTAATACCGGGACAGGGGTCTCCGGGGAGCTGTTTTTT.

J is TRBJ1-3 and V is TRBV19; the D is unclear. There are 11 residues in the CDR3. Trimming removed 5 bases from V and 9 bases from J, with 8 bases in between. Germline V gene data show CDR1 as LNHDA and CDR2 as SQIVND (reference sequence). As DNA, the CDR3 is TGTGCCAGTAGTGGGCCCCTCACCATATATTTT. Residues: CASSGPLTIYF.

The rearrangement joins TRBV19 to TRBJ1-6, with a possible D match to TRBD1 (5 bases). Trimming pared 2 bases from V and 9 bases from J, leaving 11 bases between. The CDR3 loop spans 14 amino acids. From germline, CDR1 is LNHDA and CDR2 SQIVND (reference sequence). The CDR3 spells CASSIQGGGSPLHF. For the CDR3, the DNA is TGTGCCAGTAGTATACAGGGAGGCGGTTCACCCCTCCACTTT.

The gene calls are TRBV6-6 and TRBJ1-6; D possibly corresponds to TRBD1 (6 bases). V was clipped by 5 bases and J by 13 bases, with 9 bases between them. The CDR3 loop spans 11 amino acids. Germline V lookup: CDR1 MNHNY, CDR2 SVGAGI (reference sequence). In DNA form, the CDR3 reads TGTGCCAGCAGTAAGGACAGCCCCCTCCACTTT. Translating gives CASSKDSPLHF.

The chain joins TRBV11-2 to TRBJ2-7, with 7 nucleotides matching TRBD1. There are 15 residues in the CDR3. Germline V CDR1 and CDR2: SGHAT, FQNNGV. Trimming removed 5 bases from V and 0 bases from J; junction bases left unmatched: 7. The CDR3: CASSATGTASYEQYF. The CDR3 DNA reads as TGTGCCAGCAGCGCAACCGGGACAGCCTCCTACGAGCAGTACTTC.

The chain combines TRBV27 with TRBJ2-7; D perhaps matches TRBD1 (5 bases). This CDR3 is built from 13 residues. The V gene lost 3 bases and the J gene lost 4 bases, with 10 bases spanning the gap. Germline V lookup: CDR1 MNHEY, CDR2 SMNVEV (reference sequence). The CDR3 DNA is TGTGCCAGCAGTTTGGGGCTCGTATACGAGCAGTACTTC. Amino acid sequence: CASSLGLVYEQYF.

The CDR3 loop reads CASIATGGLLNEQFF. The DNA for the CDR3 is TGTGCCAGCATCGCCACGGGGGGGCTTCTCAATGAGCAGTTCTTC. This rearrangement joins TRBV2 to TRBJ2-1; 8 nucleotides match TRBD2. V lost 7 bases, J lost 6 bases, and 11 bases stayed unmatched. There are 15 residues in the CDR3. CDR1 and CDR2 from the germline V gene are SNHLY and FYNNEI.

This chain connects TRBV2 to TRBJ2-3; no firm D call. V lost 4 bases, J lost 6 bases, and 11 bases lay in between. CDR3 length: 13 residues. Germline lookup yields CDR1 SNHLY and CDR2 FYNNEI. CDR3: CASSAQFPDTQYF. Written as DNA, the CDR3 is TGTGCCAGCAGTGCGCAGTTCCCCGATACGCAGTATTTT.

The chain has TRBV12-5 and TRBJ2-1; TRBD2 might be the D (6 bases). This CDR3 is built from 12 residues. CDR1 is LGHNT, CDR2 FRNRAP, per germline. The V and J ends lost 1 base and 8 bases respectively, with 6 bases between them. The CDR3 spells CASGLGDYEQFF. In DNA form, the CDR3 reads TGTGCTAGTGGTTTGGGGGACTATGAGCAGTTCTTC.

V is TRBV16 and J is TRBJ1-2; no firm D call. The V gene's germline CDR1 is KGHSY and CDR2 FQNENV. Trimming stripped 0 bases from V and 3 bases from J, with 8 bases between. The CDR3 totals 14 residues. The CDR3 protein is CASSQSMVDYGYTF. The CDR3 DNA reads as TGTGCCAGCAGCCAATCTATGGTAGACTATGGCTACACCTTC.

V and J are TRBV19 and TRBJ2-7; 9 bases align to TRBD1. The junction had 9 bases not matched to a gene; V was cut back by 7 bases and J by 5 bases. The CDR3 runs to 14 residues. Per the germline V gene, CDR1 is LNHDA and CDR2 is SQIVND (reference sequence). In DNA form, the CDR3 reads TGTGCCAGTACCCCCTGGGACAGGGCCGACGAGCAGTACTTC. Its protein is CASTPWDRADEQYF. Supplemented by reference TRBV19 and TRBJ2-7, the full variable domain reads DGGITQSPKYLFRKEGQNVTLSCEQNLNHDAMYWYRQDPGQGLRLIYYSQIVNDFQKGDIAEGYSVSREKKESFPLTVTSAQKNPTAFYLCASTPWDRADEQYFGPGTRLTVT.

Only a few counts were recorded for this clone. V gene TRBV18 combines with J gene TRBJ2-3; the match to TRBD1 covers 10 bases. The CDR3 totals 15 residues. Germline V gene lookup returns CDR1 KGHSH and CDR2 LQKENI. V was clipped by 3 bases and J by 3 bases; unmatched bases: 3. DNA for the CDR3: TGTGCCAGCTCACCCCCGGGACAGGGGACAGATACGCAGTATTTT. The encoded protein is CASSPPGQGTDTQYF. Using reference TRBV18 and TRBJ2-3 for the parts outside the CDR3, the full variable domain is NAGVMQNPRHLVRRRGQEARLRCSPMKGHSHVYWYRQLPEEGLKFMVYLQKENIIDESGMPKERFSAEFPKEGPSILRIQQVVRGDSAAYFCASSPPGQGTDTQYFGPGTRLTVL.

The V call is TRBV7-9, the J call TRBJ1-6; 10 positions agree with TRBD1. V trimming: 4 bases; J trimming: 9 bases; junction bases outside the gene matches: 6. The CDR3 contains 15 residues. The germline V gene encodes CDR1 SEHNR and CDR2 FQNEAQ (reference sequence). CDR3 sequence: CASSSNRDRGSPLHF. CDR3 DNA: TGTGCCAGCAGCTCCAACCGGGACAGGGGTTCACCCCTCCACTTT.

The chain combines TRBV9 with TRBJ2-6; TRBD1 is a possible D gene (6 bases). The V end was cut by 2 bases, the J end by 2 bases, with 8 bases between. Germline V CDR1 and CDR2: SGDLS, YYNGEE. This CDR3 is 15 amino acids long. The CDR3 protein is CASSVEGAGANVLTF. The CDR3 coding sequence is TGTGCCAGCAGCGTCGAGGGGGCTGGGGCCAACGTCCTGACTTTC.

Only one count was recorded for this clone. CDR3 amino acids: CASRRTEDTEAFF. In DNA form, the CDR3 reads TGTGCCAGCAGAAGGACAGAAGACACTGAAGCTTTCTTT. The rearrangement links TRBV6-1 to TRBJ1-1, with D tentatively TRBD1 (6 bases). Trimming took off 6 bases at V and 3 bases at J, with 11 bases between the two ends. The germline V gene has CDR1 MNHNS and CDR2 SASEGT. CDR3 length: 13 amino acids.

The chain joins TRBV5-1 to TRBJ2-3; 11 bases are shared with TRBD1. The CDR3 loop spans 16 amino acids. Germline loops: CDR1 SGHRS, CDR2 YFSETQ. The trim removed 4 bases at V and 4 bases at J, leaving 8 bases unmatched. In DNA, the CDR3 is TGCGCCAGCAGCGCGTCCGGGACAGGGGGTGCAGATACGCAGTATTTT. It specifies CASSASGTGGADTQYF.

This clone was counted a few times. This chain joins TRBV5-1 and TRBJ2-1, with 10 bases that match TRBD1. The CDR3 spans 16 residues. V was pared by 2 bases and J by 7 bases, with 9 bases of the junction left unmatched. Germline V gene sequence: CDR1 SGHRS, CDR2 YFSETQ. The CDR3 sequence: CASSFTGTGVINEQFF. The CDR3 DNA sequence: TGCGCCAGCAGCTTCACCGGGACAGGGGTCATTAATGAGCAGTTCTTC. Full variable domain (remainder filled in from reference TRBV5-1 and TRBJ2-1): KAGVTQTPRYLIKTRGQQVTLSCSPISGHRSVSWYQQTPGQGLQFLFEYFSETQRNKGNFPGRFSGRQFSNSRSEMNVSTLELGDSALYLCASSFTGTGVINEQFFGPGTRLTVL.

This CDR3 reads CASTRGQGSNQPQHF. The CDR3 DNA reads TGTGCCAGTACCCGAGGACAGGGGAGCAATCAGCCCCAGCATTTT. V is TRBV19 and J is TRBJ1-5; 9 bases agree with TRBD1. V lost 7 bases to trimming and J lost 1 base; unmatched junction nucleotides: 5. Germline assignment: CDR1 LNHDA and CDR2 SQIVND (reference sequence). The CDR3 has 15 residues.

The chain combines TRBV7-9 with TRBJ2-3, with 10 nucleotides matching TRBD2. The CDR3 spans 16 residues. The germline V gene has CDR1 SEHNR and CDR2 FQNEAQ (reference sequence). V lost 6 bases, J lost 4 bases, and 10 bases stayed unmatched. DNA of the CDR3: TGTGCCAGCAGTCGAAAGCGGGGGGGCTCTGCAGATACGCAGTATTTT. It codes for CASSRKRGGSADTQYF.

This chain uses TRBV19 with TRBJ1-1; 9 bases fit TRBD1. CDR1 is LNHDA and CDR2 is SQIVND in the germline V gene (reference sequence). This CDR3 is built from 14 residues. Trimming removed 5 bases from V and 7 bases from J; junction bases left unmatched: 8. The CDR3 spells CASSPSGTGNEAFF. In nucleotides, the CDR3 is TGTGCCAGTAGTCCCTCTGGGACAGGGAATGAAGCTTTCTTT.

This clone was counted a few times. The rearrangement links TRBV6-5 to TRBJ2-1, with D possibly TRBD2 on 6 matching bases. CDR1 is MNHEY, CDR2 SVGAGI, per germline. V was clipped by 0 bases and J by 7 bases, with 13 bases between them. This CDR3 contains 15 residues. The CDR3 nucleotides read TGTGCCAGCAGTTACTCGGCATTGGGGGGAAATGAGCAGTTCTTC. It yields the protein CASSYSALGGNEQFF.

The CDR3 loop is CATSGRQLAGAGGETQYF. The CDR3 DNA reads TGTGCCACCAGCGGCCGACAGCTAGCGGGGGCCGGAGGAGAGACCCAGTACTTC. The gene calls are TRBV15 and TRBJ2-5, with 10 bases lining up with TRBD2. From germline, CDR1 is LNHNV and CDR2 YYDKDF (reference sequence). The CDR3 has 18 residues. V shed 5 bases, J shed 4 bases, and the junction held 16 bases outside the gene matches.

This clone appeared a few times. CDR3 sequence: CASSPKSGGAGDTQYF. The CDR3 DNA reads as TGTGCCAGCAGCCCCAAAAGTGGGGGGGCCGGAGATACGCAGTATTTT. The chain is built from TRBV6-6 and TRBJ2-3; D is possibly TRBD2 (7 bases). The germline V gene encodes CDR1 MNHNY and CDR2 SVGAGI (reference sequence). V was shortened by 6 bases and J by 5 bases, with 21 bases between the two germline ends. The CDR3 contains 16 residues.